This T cell receptor beta chain originates from a study of blood T cell repertoires in COVID-19. Study at large: Acute and convalescent COVID-19 specimens originated in the United States, Italy and Spain. The analysed material was cDNA or gDNA that came from T cells, B-cell-depleted T cells, or PBMCs.

Authors' data handling: Amplifying reference gene primers gave estimates of nucleated cell counts. The table came from immunoSEQ multiplex PCR; TCRdb's copy has only in-frame clones and leaves some out. That table furnishes V, J and clone size, whereas the DNA furnished D and trimming. The sample records under 150,000 clones, 70% to 90% being singletons. The receptor was isolated from a woman between 50 and 59 years old with acute or convalescent COVID-19. The sample comprised peripheral blood.

The CDR3 here is CASSVPSSGYNEQFF. The CDR3 DNA reads as TGTGCCAGCAGTGTACCCTCCTCGGGTTACAATGAGCAGTTCTTC. The genes are TRBV28 and TRBJ2-1; D remains ambiguous. This CDR3 region has 15 residues. The germline gives CDR1 MDHEN, CDR2 SYDVKM. V was shortened by 5 bases and J by 4 bases, with 15 bases between the two germline ends.